What follows is one T cell receptor beta chain and its context. Its specificity is unknown. This entry comes from a study of T-cell reconstitution after alpha-beta-depleted transplantation in children. Preparation of the TCRbeta library used unique molecular identifiers. One entry per CDR3 protein, called by TCRdb with MiXCR from the PCR reads. The sample has some 110,000 distinct CDR3 sequences, over 9% seen once. Whole-study results and caveats: T-cell numbers and diversity one year post-transplant derived largely from freshly generated T cells. The high TCRbeta diversity at day 60 in some patients came from surviving recipient T cells and thymic progenitors. The study reportedly traced alpha-beta T cells about two months after transplant to several hundred expanded graft clones.

With 5 bases clipped from V and 4 bases from J, the junction kept 12 bases outside the gene matches. CDR1 and CDR2 (germline): SGHVS, FQNEAQ. The CDR3 totals 18 residues. V is TRBV7-8 and J is TRBJ2-1; 12 nucleotides match TRBD2. Sequenced material: PBMCs, taken before TCRalphabeta/CD19-depleted stem cell transplant. This TCR was recovered from a boy aged 2 to 10 with acute lymphoblastic leukemia, due to receive a stem cell transplant. CDR3 nucleotides: TGTGCCAGCAGCCCCCGGACTAGCGGGATAGGCAGGTACAATGAGCAGTTCTTC. This gives the protein CASSPRTSGIGRYNEQFF. The full variable domain, completed using reference TRBV7-8 and TRBJ2-1, is GAGVSQSPRYKVAKRGQDVALRCDPISGHVSLFWYQQALGQGPEFLTYFQNEAQLDKSGLPSDRFFAERPEGSVSTLKIQRTQQEDSAVYLCASSPRTSGIGRYNEQFFGPGTRLTVL.